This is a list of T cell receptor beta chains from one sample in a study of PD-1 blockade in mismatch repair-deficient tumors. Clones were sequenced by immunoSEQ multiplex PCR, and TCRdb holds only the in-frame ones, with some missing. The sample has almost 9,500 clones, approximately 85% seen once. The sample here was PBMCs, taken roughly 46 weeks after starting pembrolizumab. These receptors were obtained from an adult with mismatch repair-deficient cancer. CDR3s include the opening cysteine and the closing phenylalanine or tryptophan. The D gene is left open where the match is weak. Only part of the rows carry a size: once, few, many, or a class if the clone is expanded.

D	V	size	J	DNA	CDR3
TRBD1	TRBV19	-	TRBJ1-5	TGTGCCAGTAGTCGCAACAGGGGGGAGCCCCAGCATTTT	CASSRNRGEPQHF
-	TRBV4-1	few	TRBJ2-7	TGCGCCAGCAGCCAAGGGGGGCTACAGAAGTACTTC	CASSQGGLQKYF
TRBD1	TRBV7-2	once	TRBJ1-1	TGTGCCAGCAGCGGGTGGGACAGAATGAACACTGAAGCTTTCTTT	CASSGWDRMNTEAFF
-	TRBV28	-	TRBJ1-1	TGTGCCAGCAGTTCCCCTGGGCCTTATGGCGCTGAAGCTTTCTTT	CASSSPGPYGAEAFF
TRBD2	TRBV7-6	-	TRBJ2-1	TGTGCCAGCAGCCGACTAGCGGGAGTTGACAATGAGCAGTTCTTC	CASSRLAGVDNEQFF
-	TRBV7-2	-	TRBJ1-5	TGTGCCAGCAGCTTGGAGGGGTATAGCAATCAGCCCCAGCATTTT	CASSLEGYSNQPQHF
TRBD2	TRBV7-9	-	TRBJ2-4	TGTGCCAGCAGCCCCCGACTAGCGAGGGAAAACATTCAGTACTTC	CASSPRLARENIQYF
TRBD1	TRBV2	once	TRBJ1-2	TGTGCCAGCACCCTGACAGGGTGGCCCTATGGCTACACCTTC	CASTLTGWPYGYTF
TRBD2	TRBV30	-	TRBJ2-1	TGTGCCTGGGCCGGGACTAGCGTCCACAATGAGCAGTTCTTC	CAWAGTSVHNEQFF
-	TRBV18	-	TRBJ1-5	TGTGCCAGCTCACCGACAGGTCGGGATCAGCCCCAGCATTTT	CASSPTGRDQPQHF
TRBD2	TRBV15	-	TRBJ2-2	TGTGCCACCAGCAGGGGCCCCGGGGCGGGAGCACGCACCGGGGAGCTGTTTTTT	CATSRGPGAGARTGELFF
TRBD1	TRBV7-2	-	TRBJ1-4	TGTGCCAGCAGCTCCCGGGACAGGGGGAAACTGTTTTTT	CASSSRDRGKLFF
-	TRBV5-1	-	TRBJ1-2	TGCGCCAGCAGCAAAGGTGACAGTTGGGTAGGTGGCTACACCTTC	CASSKGDSWVGGYTF
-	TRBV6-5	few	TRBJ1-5	TGTGCCAGCAGTCGGGGGGGTAGCAATCAGCCCCAGCATTTT	CASSRGGSNQPQHF
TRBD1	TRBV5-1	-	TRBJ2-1	TGCGCCAGCAGCTTGGCCGTAGCAGGGGGCTGGGAGCAGTTCTTC	CASSLAVAGGWEQFF
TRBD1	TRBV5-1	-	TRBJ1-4	TGCGCCAGCAGCTTGCAAGGACAGGTCGGGGGAAAACTGTTTTTT	CASSLQGQVGGKLFF
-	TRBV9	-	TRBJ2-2	TGTGCCAGCAGCGTAGAGGGCAGACAGGGGGAGCTGTTTTTT	CASSVEGRQGELFF